This TCR beta chain stems from a study of blood T cells in healthy people across ages. Overall study results and limits: Possibly confounding the expanded clonotype changes was the fact that donor CMV status was unknown.

This clonotype has ten or more counts. Its target is not known. Alongside a J-beta primer mix, a sample-barcoded 5' primer served in a second PCR lasting about 7 to 11 cycles. TCRdb re-called the 5' RACE reads through MiXCR, storing one row per CDR3 protein. The sample has about a million distinct CDR3 sequences; 35% to 40% are singletons. Sequencing input: blood. This TCR came from a young man in good health.

The DNA for the CDR3 is TGTGCCAGCAGCGACGGACAGCCAAACACCGGGGAGCTGTTTTTT. Its protein product is CASSDGQPNTGELFF. The chain carries TRBV9 and TRBJ2-2, with a tentative D call TRBD1 (6 bases). Germline V CDR1 and CDR2: SGDLS, YYNGEE. This CDR3 contains 15 residues. V dropped 3 bases and J dropped 2 bases, with 11 bases sitting between them.